Listed below are T cell receptor beta chains from one sample, sequenced in a study of shared clonotypes between healthy human individuals. Method: immunoSEQ multiplex PCR; TCRdb's copy keeps in-frame clones and lacks some. The data show about 2.4 million clones, with roughly 92% seen just once and roughly 0.15% held by the top ten. Sequencing input: naive CD4+ T cells sorted from blood. The receptors were gathered from a man younger than 35 in good health. The CDR3 runs from the conserved cysteine through the conserved F or W. D genes are given only for firm matches. Clone size, where shown, is once, few, many, or a class for clones that have expanded.

>TRBV18|NA|NA|TRBJ1-3
CASSPLGSGQRAGNTIYF
TGTGCCAGCTCACCACTGGGCTCCGGGCAAAGGGCTGGAAACACCATATATTTT
>TRBV18|NA|NA|TRBJ2-7
CASSPPGAASYEQYF
TGTGCCAGCTCACCACCCGGGGCAGCCTCCTACGAGCAGTACTTC
>TRBV7-2|NA|NA|TRBJ2-2
CASSGQRTVTNTGELFF
TGTGCCAGCAGCGGACAAAGGACCGTTACGAACACCGGGGAGCTGTTTTTT
>TRBV7-2|NA|NA|TRBJ2-5
CASSLGRGSPETQYF
TGTGCCAGCAGCTTAGGTCGGGGATCCCCGGAGACCCAGTACTTC
>TRBV30|NA|NA|TRBJ1-4
CAWSVGQVNEKLFF
TGTGCCTGGAGTGTCGGGCAGGTTAATGAAAAACTGTTTTTT
>TRBV30|few|NA|TRBJ1-2
CAWSVSETRGYTF
TGTGCCTGGAGTGTAAGCGAGACCCGAGGCTACACCTTC
>TRBV5-1|NA|NA|TRBJ1-2
CASSLDPPGAASNYGYTF
TGCGCCAGCAGCTTGGATCCCCCGGGGGCCGCGAGTAACTATGGCTACACCTTC
>TRBV9|NA|NA|TRBJ2-5
CASSVQGLETQYF
TGTGCCAGCAGCGTTCAGGGTCTAGAGACCCAGTACTTC
>TRBV10-3|few|NA|TRBJ2-2
CAISFTSSNTGELFF
TGTGCCATCAGTTTCACTAGCTCGAACACCGGGGAGCTGTTTTTT
>TRBV7-2|NA|TRBD1|TRBJ2-7
CASSLADRGPPEQYF
TGTGCCAGCAGCTTAGCAGACAGGGGACCTCCCGAGCAGTACTTC
>TRBV11-2|NA|NA|TRBJ1-1
CASSPPSRDNTEAFF
TGTGCCAGCAGCCCCCCTAGCCGGGACAACACTGAAGCTTTCTTT
>TRBV6-5|NA|NA|TRBJ1-1
CASSSTGLGEDTEAFF
TGTGCCAGCAGTTCTACTGGACTGGGAGAGGACACTGAAGCTTTCTTT
>TRBV5-1|NA|TRBD2|TRBJ2-1
CASNSGEKEQFF
TGCGCCAGCAATAGCGGGGAGAAGGAGCAGTTCTTC
>TRBV28|NA|NA|TRBJ2-1
CASRTVGSLWDEQFF
TGTGCCAGCAGGACCGTGGGTTCCCTCTGGGATGAGCAGTTCTTC
>TRBV6-6|NA|NA|TRBJ1-4
CASSTQALTGNEKLFF
TGTGCCAGCAGTACGCAGGCTCTGACTGGTAATGAAAAACTGTTTTTT
>TRBV5-1|NA|NA|TRBJ1-1
CASSIGGRATEAFF
TGCGCCAGCAGCATCGGCGGAAGGGCTACTGAAGCTTTCTTT
>TRBV11-2|NA|TRBD2|TRBJ2-3
CASSFGLAGVSDTQYF
TGTGCCAGCAGCTTTGGACTAGCGGGCGTGAGCGATACGCAGTATTTT
>TRBV19|once|TRBD2|TRBJ2-7
CASSIPSSGRSHEQYF
TGTGCCAGTAGTATCCCCAGCAGCGGGAGATCCCACGAGCAGTACTTC
>TRBV9|NA|TRBD1|TRBJ2-1
CASSATGFYNEQFF
TGTGCCAGCAGCGCGACAGGGTTCTACAATGAGCAGTTCTTC
>TRBV7-9|NA|NA|TRBJ2-3
CASSLDSGGGWSDTQYF
TGTGCCAGCAGCTTAGATTCGGGGGGCGGGTGGTCAGATACGCAGTATTTT
>TRBV5-6|NA|TRBD2|TRBJ2-1
CASSSRIAGVWLNEQFF
TGTGCCAGCAGCTCCCGGATAGCGGGAGTCTGGTTGAATGAGCAGTTCTTC
>TRBV2|NA|NA|TRBJ1-3
CATSSRETGNTIYF
TGTGCCACCTCCTCACGGGAGACTGGAAACACCATATATTTT
>TRBV30|NA|TRBD2|TRBJ2-3
CAWYGGTSVDTQYF
TGTGCCTGGTACGGGGGGACCAGTGTAGATACGCAGTATTTT
>TRBV2|NA|NA|TRBJ1-2
CASSEARTAYGYTF
TGTGCCAGCAGTGAAGCGCGGACAGCCTATGGCTACACCTTC